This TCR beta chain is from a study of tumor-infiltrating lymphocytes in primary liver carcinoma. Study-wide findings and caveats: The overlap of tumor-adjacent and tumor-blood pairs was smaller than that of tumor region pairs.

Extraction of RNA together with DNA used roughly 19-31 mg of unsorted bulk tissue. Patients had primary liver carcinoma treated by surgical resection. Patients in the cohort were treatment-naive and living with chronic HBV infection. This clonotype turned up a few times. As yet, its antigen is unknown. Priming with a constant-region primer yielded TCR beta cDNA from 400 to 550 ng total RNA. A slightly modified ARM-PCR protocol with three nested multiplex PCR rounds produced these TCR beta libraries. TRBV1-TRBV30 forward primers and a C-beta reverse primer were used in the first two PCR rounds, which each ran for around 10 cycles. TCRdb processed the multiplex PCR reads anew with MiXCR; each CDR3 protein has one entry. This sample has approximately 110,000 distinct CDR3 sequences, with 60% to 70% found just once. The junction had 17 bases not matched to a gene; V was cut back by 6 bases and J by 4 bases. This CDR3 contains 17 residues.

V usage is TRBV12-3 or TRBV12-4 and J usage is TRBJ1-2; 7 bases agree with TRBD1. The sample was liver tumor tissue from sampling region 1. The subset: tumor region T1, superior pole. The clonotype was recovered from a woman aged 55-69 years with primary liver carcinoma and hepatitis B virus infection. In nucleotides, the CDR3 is TGTGCCAGCAGCCTCCCCGGACAGGCCGGCCCCCTCTATGGCTACACCTTC. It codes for CASSLPGQAGPLYGYTF.